This is a list of T cell receptor beta chains from one sample in a study of CD8 T cells in Susac syndrome. MiXCR was run by TCRdb on the immunoSEQ multiplex PCR reads, yielding one entry per CDR3 protein. This table holds about 200,000 distinct CDR3 sequences, just under 95% found once. The specimen was CD4+ T cells from PBMCs. The source of these receptors is a human donor with multiple sclerosis. Each CDR3 is given with its conserved first and last residue. D genes are given only for firm matches. Clone size is stated in some rows and not others, as once, few, many or a class when expanded.

clone_size	d_call	v_call	j_call	cdr3_aa	cdr3_nt
-	-	TRBV3-1	TRBJ2-1	CASSQELPSYNEQFF	TGTGCCAGCAGCCAAGAGCTCCCCTCCTACAATGAGCAGTTCTTC
once	TRBD1	TRBV7-2	TRBJ2-4	CASSSNRGDIQYF	TGTGCCAGCAGCTCCAACAGGGGGGACATTCAGTACTTC
-	TRBD1	TRBV29-1	TRBJ1-4	CSVAQGANEKLFF	TGCAGCGTCGCACAGGGGGCTAACGAAAAACTGTTTTTT
-	-	TRBV29-1	TRBJ2-5	CSVEERGRSHF	TGCAGCGTTGAAGAACGGGGACGCTCCCACTTC
-	-	TRBV18	TRBJ2-5	CASSPTRVGETQYF	TGTGCCAGCTCACCAACCCGGGTCGGAGAGACCCAGTACTTC
-	-	TRBV12-3/TRBV12-4	TRBJ2-7	CASSSVGEQYF	TGTGCCAGCAGTTCGGTGGGCGAGCAGTACTTC
-	-	TRBV23-1	TRBJ1-5	CASSHKSDSNQPQHF	TGCGCCAGCAGTCATAAGTCGGATAGCAATCAGCCCCAGCATTTT
-	-	TRBV18	TRBJ1-1	CASSPLVGKVNTEAFF	TGTGCCAGCTCACCACTCGTGGGGAAGGTGAACACTGAAGCTTTCTTT
-	-	TRBV4-1	TRBJ1-5	CASSQDFNQPQHF	TGCGCCAGCAGCCAAGACTTCAATCAGCCCCAGCATTTT
-	-	TRBV20-1	TRBJ1-5	CSARVSGRNQPQHF	TGCAGTGCTAGAGTGTCCGGGAGAAATCAGCCCCAGCATTTT
-	-	TRBV25-1	TRBJ1-2	CASSTGWGYTF	TGTGCCAGCAGCACAGGGTGGGGCTACACCTTC
-	TRBD2	TRBV4-2	TRBJ2-1	CASSRGEGLNEQFF	TGTGCCAGCAGCCGGGGGGAGGGCCTCAATGAGCAGTTCTTC
-	TRBD2	TRBV7-3	TRBJ2-3	CASSLSSGGSDTQYF	TGTGCCAGCAGCTTAAGTAGCGGGGGGTCAGATACGCAGTATTTT
-	-	TRBV18	TRBJ1-2	CASSPRVESGTNYGYTF	TGTGCCAGCTCACCCCGGGTAGAAAGCGGTACTAACTATGGCTACACCTTC
-	-	TRBV6-2/TRBV6-3	TRBJ1-5	CASSYSNRVGDQPQHF	TGTGCCAGCAGTTACTCGAACAGGGTTGGGGATCAGCCCCAGCATTTT
-	-	TRBV30	TRBJ1-1	CAWSVQGFTEAFF	TGTGCCTGGAGTGTTCAGGGATTCACTGAAGCTTTCTTT
-	-	TRBV5-1	TRBJ2-3	CASSSPDRPGADTQYF	TGCGCCAGCAGCTCCCCCGACCGCCCGGGCGCAGATACGCAGTATTTT
-	-	TRBV9	TRBJ1-6	CASSVETRLGDSPLHF	TGTGCCAGCAGCGTAGAAACCCGTCTAGGAGATTCACCCCTCCACTTT
-	TRBD1	TRBV27	TRBJ1-5	CASSSTGGSVNQPQHF	TGTGCCAGCAGTTCAACAGGGGGCTCGGTCAATCAGCCCCAGCATTTT
-	-	TRBV20-1	TRBJ2-5	CSATTLGETQYF	TGCAGTGCCACAACCCTCGGAGAGACCCAGTACTTC
-	-	TRBV24-1	TRBJ2-3	CATSDPGRGSTQYF	TGTGCCACCAGTGATCCCGGCCGGGGGTCGACGCAGTATTTT
-	-	TRBV18	TRBJ1-5	CASSTGTSFGSNQPQHF	TGTGCCAGCTCGACCGGGACATCGTTCGGTAGCAATCAGCCCCAGCATTTT
-	-	TRBV12-3/TRBV12-4	TRBJ2-3	CASSLELGWTDTQYF	TGTGCCAGCAGTTTAGAGCTAGGGTGGACAGATACGCAGTATTTT
-	-	TRBV29-1	TRBJ1-1	CSVEAAFKPVEAFF	TGCAGCGTTGAAGCCGCCTTCAAACCGGTTGAAGCTTTCTTT
-	-	TRBV3-1	TRBJ1-5	CATSKGPYQPQHF	TGTGCCACCTCCAAGGGTCCTTATCAGCCCCAGCATTTT
-	TRBD1	TRBV19	TRBJ1-6	CASGGTVNSPLHF	TGTGCCAGTGGGGGGACAGTCAATTCACCCCTCCACTTT
-	-	TRBV7-3	TRBJ1-6	CASSPDRLPHSPLHF	TGTGCCAGCAGCCCCGACAGGTTACCACATTCACCCCTCCACTTT
-	-	TRBV30	TRBJ1-6	CAWNGQPNSPLHF	TGTGCCTGGAACGGGCAACCTAATTCACCCCTCCACTTT
-	TRBD2	TRBV9	TRBJ2-3	CASGLRGALTDTQYF	TGTGCCAGCGGACTGCGGGGGGCCCTCACAGATACGCAGTATTTT
-	-	TRBV18	TRBJ1-5	CASSPGAADSNQPQHF	TGTGCCAGCTCACCAGGGGCAGCCGATAGCAATCAGCCCCAGCATTTT
once	TRBD2	TRBV12-3/TRBV12-4	TRBJ2-1	CATTGFSGGALNEQFF	TGTGCCACCACTGGGTTTAGCGGGGGGGCGTTAAATGAGCAGTTCTTC
-	TRBD1	TRBV6-6	TRBJ1-6	CASSPPDRVGGSPLHF	TGTGCCAGCAGTCCACCTGACAGGGTGGGCGGGTCACCCCTCCACTTT
once	-	TRBV23-1	TRBJ2-5	CASRYRSQETQYF	TGCGCCAGCAGATATCGCAGCCAAGAGACCCAGTACTTC
-	TRBD2	TRBV7-8	TRBJ2-1	CASSSLTSEHYNEQFF	TGTGCCAGCAGCTCCCTGACTAGCGAGCACTACAATGAGCAGTTCTTC
-	-	TRBV20-1	TRBJ2-3	CSAEKGGGDTDTQYF	TGCAGTGCAGAAAAAGGCGGGGGCGACACAGATACGCAGTATTTT
-	-	TRBV14	TRBJ2-7	CASSLLTTFHEQYF	TGTGCCAGCAGCCTTCTAACCACGTTCCACGAGCAGTACTTC
-	-	TRBV2	TRBJ1-2	CASSEGGRRYGYTF	TGTGCCAGCAGTGAAGGGGGCAGGCGCTATGGCTACACCTTC
-	-	TRBV29-1	TRBJ2-2	CSAAGGSTGELFF	TGCAGCGCCGCCGGGGGAAGCACCGGGGAGCTGTTTTTT
-	-	TRBV29-1	TRBJ1-5	CSVGTVPDQPQHF	TGCAGCGTTGGTACAGTACCCGATCAGCCCCAGCATTTT
-	-	TRBV7-3	TRBJ2-6	CASSRTGPGANVLTF	TGTGCCAGCAGCCGAACAGGTCCAGGGGCCAACGTCCTGACTTTC
-	-	TRBV20-1	TRBJ1-2	CSARSGTDYGYTF	TGCAGTGCTAGATCAGGGACGGACTATGGCTACACCTTC
-	TRBD1	TRBV9	TRBJ2-3	CASSVVDRGGTDTQYF	TGTGCCAGCAGCGTAGTTGACAGGGGCGGCACAGATACGCAGTATTTT
-	-	TRBV5-6	TRBJ2-2	CASSYINAGELFF	TGTGCCAGCAGCTACATCAACGCCGGGGAGCTGTTTTTT